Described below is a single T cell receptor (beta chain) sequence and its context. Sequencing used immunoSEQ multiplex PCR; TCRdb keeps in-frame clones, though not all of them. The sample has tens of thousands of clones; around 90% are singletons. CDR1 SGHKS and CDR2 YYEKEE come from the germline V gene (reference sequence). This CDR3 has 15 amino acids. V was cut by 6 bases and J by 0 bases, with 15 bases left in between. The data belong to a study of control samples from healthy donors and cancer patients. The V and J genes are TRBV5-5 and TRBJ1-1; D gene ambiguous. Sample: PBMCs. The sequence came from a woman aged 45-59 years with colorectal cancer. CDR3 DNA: TGTGCCAGCACCCCGAAGTGGATCATGAACACTGAAGCTTTCTTT. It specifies CASTPKWIMNTEAFF.